Below are 16 T cell receptor beta chains sequenced from a single sample in a study of low-dose radiotherapy and immunotherapy resistance in tumors. Over about 18 PCR cycles, TCRs were amplified from a constant-region primer and V-primer adapter. TCRdb independently ran MiXCR on the reads; one entry per CDR3 protein. The table has tens of thousands of distinct CDR3 sequences, 10% to 15% seen once. Time point described: before trial treatment. The sequences come from PBMCs, collected before treatment. The source of these receptors is a female donor with ovarian cancer.

At least ten counts were recorded for this clonotype. The chain joins TRBV7-3 to TRBJ2-4; TRBD1 matches 11 bases. V lost 5 bases to trimming and J lost 8 bases; unmatched junction nucleotides: 5. Germline V CDR1 and CDR2: SGHTA, FQGTGA. CDR3 length: 14 amino acids. The CDR3 bases are TGTGCCAGCAGCCCCCGGGACAGGGGGGACATTCAGTACTTC. It translates to CASSPRDRGDIQYF.

This clonotype was seen at least ten times. This chain joins TRBV7-8 and TRBJ2-5; D not certain. The V gene's germline CDR1 is SGHVS and CDR2 FQNEAQ. The CDR3 consists of 11 residues. V lost 5 bases and J 3 bases, leaving 4 bases between the germline ends. The CDR3 spells CASSHEETQYF. The CDR3 DNA is TGTGCCAGCAGCCACGAAGAGACCCAGTACTTC. Drawing the rest from reference TRBV7-8 and TRBJ2-5, the complete variable domain is GAGVSQSPRYKVAKRGQDVALRCDPISGHVSLFWYQQALGQGPEFLTYFQNEAQLDKSGLPSDRFFAERPEGSVSTLKIQRTQQEDSAVYLCASSHEETQYFGPGTRLLVL.

This clonotype was seen ten or more times. The CDR3 loop is CASSWGGNLGETQYF. The CDR3 coding sequence is TGTGCCAGCAGCTGGGGAGGGAACCTCGGAGAGACCCAGTACTTC. The rearrangement joins TRBV7-8 to TRBJ2-5; 7 bases are a match to TRBD2. Germline lookup yields CDR1 SGHVS and CDR2 FQNEAQ. CDR3 length equals 15 residues. V was clipped by 4 bases and J by 4 bases; unmatched bases: 9.

There are a few counts of this clonotype. This rearrangement joins TRBV4-2 to TRBJ2-1; TRBD2 agrees at 9 bases. The CDR3 covers 17 residues. Per germline, CDR1 LGHNA and CDR2 YNFKEQ. Germline trimming cut 5 bases from V and 9 bases from J; bases unmatched to any gene: 17. This CDR3 reads CASSSPGGGGAEGEQFF. The DNA for the CDR3 is TGTGCCAGCAGCTCCCCGGGGGGCGGGGGGGCCGAGGGTGAGCAGTTCTTC.

Ten or more counts support this clonotype. The CDR3: CASSGDSPLHF. Here the CDR3 DNA reads TGTGCCAGCAGCGGGGATTCACCCCTCCACTTT. This rearrangement joins TRBV14 to TRBJ1-6; unclear D gene. This CDR3 has 11 residues. With 5 bases removed from V and 8 bases from J, the gap between germline ends came to 4 bases. CDR1 is SGHDN, CDR2 FVKESK, per germline.

This clonotype has ten or more counts. The chain employs TRBV19 and TRBJ2-1; 12 positions agree with TRBD2. The CDR3 loop spans 16 amino acids. Looked up from germline, CDR1 is LNHDA and CDR2 is SQIVND (reference sequence). J lost 7 bases, V lost 0 bases, and 4 bases had no gene match. This chain's CDR3 is CASSIDASGGANEQFF. CDR3 in DNA: TGTGCCAGTAGTATAGATGCTAGCGGGGGGGCGAATGAGCAGTTCTTC.

The table lists this clonotype with many counts. The chain joins TRBV3-1 to TRBJ2-3, with 8 bases lining up with TRBD1. This CDR3 contains 14 residues. The J segment lost 4 bases and the V segment lost 8 bases, leaving 8 bases of the junction unmatched. The germline gives CDR1 LGHDT, CDR2 YNNKEL (reference sequence). The CDR3 DNA reads as TGTGCCAGCTCTTACTCAGGGGGCGCAGATACGCAGTATTTT. Translated, it gives CASSYSGGADTQYF.

This clonotype appeared many times. The V gene is TRBV12-3 or TRBV12-4, the J gene TRBJ2-5; 11 positions match TRBD1. The CDR3 loop spans 14 amino acids. With V trimmed by 6 bases and J by 4 bases, 4 bases remained unmatched. For the CDR3, the DNA is TGTGCCAGCAGCCGTGGGACAGGGGGAGAGACCCAGTACTTC. It is translated as CASSRGTGGETQYF.

This clonotype came up many times. The J gene is TRBJ2-7, the V gene TRBV3-1; 8 bases map to TRBD2. After removal of 3 bases from V and 5 bases from J, the junction contained 6 bases not matched to a gene. Germline lookup yields CDR1 LGHDT and CDR2 YNNKEL (reference sequence). The CDR3 is 14 residues long. CDR3 region: CASSHLAGGNEQYF. The CDR3 coding sequence is TGTGCCAGCAGCCATCTCGCGGGGGGAAACGAGCAGTACTTC.

This clonotype has a count of ten or more. The chain is built from TRBV5-1 and TRBJ2-1; D call uncertain. Germline-derived CDR1 and CDR2 are SGHRS and YFSETQ. This CDR3 is 14 amino acids long. Trimming left V 5 bases short and J 0 bases short, with 9 bases between. The CDR3 nucleotides read TGCGCCAGCAGTTTTTTGAGCTCCTACAATGAGCAGTTCTTC. It encodes CASSFLSSYNEQFF. Full variable domain (outside the CDR3, taken from reference TRBV5-1 and TRBJ2-1): KAGVTQTPRYLIKTRGQQVTLSCSPISGHRSVSWYQQTPGQGLQFLFEYFSETQRNKGNFPGRFSGRQFSNSRSEMNVSTLELGDSALYLCASSFLSSYNEQFFGPGTRLTVL.

This clonotype was seen ten or more times. The chain recombines TRBV12-3 or TRBV12-4 with TRBJ2-4; 7 positions match TRBD1. CDR3 length: 13 residues. Trimming took 3 bases from V and 6 from J; bases not matched to a gene: 2. CDR3 DNA: TGTGCCAGCAGTTTGGGACAGACAAACATTCAGTACTTC. It yields the protein CASSLGQTNIQYF.

In this sample, this clonotype turned up many times. For the CDR3, the DNA is TGTGCCAGCAGCTTAGCTGAGGGTGCAGGTAGGGGGAACACTGAAGCTTTCTTT. It codes for CASSLAEGAGRGNTEAFF. The rearrangement links TRBV7-8 to TRBJ1-1; the D gene is possibly TRBD1 (5 bases). The CDR3 has 18 amino acids. V was trimmed by 0 bases and J by 1 base, leaving 18 bases between them. Germline CDR1 SGHVS, CDR2 FQNEAQ.

The V gene is TRBV5-8, the J gene TRBJ1-1; a possible D gene is TRBD1 (5 bases). Trimming stripped 4 bases from V and 10 bases from J, with 11 bases between. Germline-derived CDR1 and CDR2 are SGHTS and YDEGEE. The CDR3 spans 11 residues. Here the CDR3 reads CASSQQDLAFF. The CDR3 coding sequence is TGTGCCAGCAGCCAACAGGACCTAGCTTTCTTT.

This clonotype was counted many times. CDR3 region: CAWKEGTGVAEAFF. DNA of the CDR3: TGTGCCTGGAAGGAGGGGACAGGGGTTGCTGAAGCTTTCTTT. The chain recombines TRBV30 with TRBJ1-1, with 10 nucleotides matching TRBD1. Per germline, CDR1 GTSNPN and CDR2 SVGIG (reference sequence). The CDR3 runs to 14 residues. Trimming took 4 bases from V and 6 from J; bases not matched to a gene: 8.

This clonotype was seen ten or more times. The junction shows a germline mismatch at one end, possibly a read error. The chain carries TRBV14 and TRBJ2-1; D gene ambiguous. CDR1 and CDR2 from the germline V gene are SGHDN and FVKESK. The CDR3 sequence is 11 residues long. The CDR3 region is CASSSNNEQFF. CDR3 DNA sequence: TGTGCCAGCAGCTCCAACAATGAGCAGTTCTTC.

In its sample, this clonotype was seen many times. The rearrangement uses TRBV5-6 and TRBJ2-3; 9 bases agree with TRBD1. V shed 4 bases, J shed 2 bases, and the junction held 8 bases outside the gene matches. The germline V gene encodes CDR1 SGHDT and CDR2 YYEEEE. The CDR3 loop spans 16 amino acids. The CDR3 is CASSPRDRGDTDTQYF. The CDR3 bases are TGTGCCAGCAGCCCTCGTGACAGGGGGGACACAGATACGCAGTATTTT.